What follows is one T cell receptor (beta chain) and its context. Amplification of TCR beta CDR3 was performed by multiplex PCR with 32 V and 13 J primers. TCRdb re-called the multiplex PCR reads through MiXCR, storing one row per CDR3 protein. Among more than 9,500 distinct CDR3 sequences listed, roughly a third were seen once. The source of the sample is a study of immune heterogeneity within non-small cell lung tumors. Bulk tumor genomic DNA served as template, at approximately 580 ng per sample. Several spatially distant biopsies were obtained per primary tumor intraoperatively. The study enrolled patients with untreated, newly diagnosed non-small cell lung cancer who underwent curative surgery. Trimming removed 4 bases from V and 2 bases from J, with 11 bases in between. Germline V CDR1 and CDR2: ENHRY, SYGVKD. The CDR3 totals 15 residues.

Sequencing used lung tumor tissue. This TCR was recovered from a man in his sixties with non-small cell lung cancer. The chain employs TRBV10-3 and TRBJ1-4; the D gene is possibly TRBD1 (5 bases). The CDR3 coding sequence is TGTGCCATCAGTGGATCAGGGTCCACTAATGAAAAACTGTTTTTT. Translated: CAISGSGSTNEKLFF.